The 16 T cell receptor beta chains below were found in one sample sequenced in a study of T cells in Graves' hyperthyroidism and ophthalmopathy. TCR beta CDR3 region amplification was performed from RNA transcripts. The HTBI set primed first-round TCR CDR3 RT-PCR. In TCRdb, the multiplex PCR reads were re-called with MiXCR into one record per CDR3 protein. Altogether 200,000 to 300,000 distinct CDR3 sequences are present, about 24% being singletons, with the ten largest covering roughly a third. The sample taken for sequencing was blood. The origin of the receptors is a middle-aged woman with Graves' ophthalmopathy.

There are many counts of this clonotype. V gene TRBV28 combines with J gene TRBJ1-2; 10 positions agree with TRBD1. The germline CDR1 and CDR2 sequences are MDHEN and SYDVKM. V trimming: 7 bases; J trimming: 8 bases; junction bases outside the gene matches: 10. The CDR3 runs 14 residues. CDR3 residues: CASTPIGTGDGYTF. The CDR3 DNA follows: TGTGCCAGCACCCCAATAGGGACAGGGGACGGCTACACCTTC.

This clonotype was picked up many times. This sequence joins TRBV28 and TRBJ2-2, with 11 bases lining up with TRBD2. CDR1 MDHEN and CDR2 SYDVKM come from the germline V gene. The CDR3 is 18 amino acids. Unmatched junction bases numbered 11, after V lost 5 bases and J lost 3 bases. CDR3 protein: CASSGPVAGGPYTGELFF. The CDR3 DNA follows: TGTGCCAGCAGTGGACCCGTAGCGGGAGGGCCTTACACCGGGGAGCTGTTTTTT.

As for this clonotype: A read error is possible here, since a much larger clone lies one base away. The chain uses TRBV11-2 and TRBJ2-7; D may be TRBD2 (7 bases). This CDR3 has 16 residues. Germline V gene lookup returns CDR1 SGHAT and CDR2 FQNNGV. For the CDR3, the DNA is TGTGCCGGCAGCTCCCCCGGGGGGCAGCCAATTTACGAGCAGTACTTC. Its translation is CAGSSPGGQPIYEQYF.

This clonotype has a count of ten or more. The chain is built from TRBV6-2 or TRBV6-3 and TRBJ2-7; D might be TRBD1 (6 bases). The CDR3 covers 20 residues. Germline V gives CDR1 MNHEY, CDR2 SVGEGT. The germline V and J ends were trimmed by 0 bases and 6 bases, with 30 bases remaining between them. Here the CDR3 DNA reads TGTGCCAGCAGTTACTCGATCCCGGCGCTCGAGGGGACACCGGACTCCGAGCAGTACTTC. This gives the protein CASSYSIPALEGTPDSEQYF.

This clonotype was observed at least ten times. The DNA for the CDR3 is TGCAGCGTTGAAGAACAGGGACAGGGCTACGAGCAGTACTTC. This gives the protein CSVEEQGQGYEQYF. The gene calls are TRBV29-1 and TRBJ2-7, with 9 positions matching TRBD1. From germline, CDR1 is SQVTM and CDR2 ANQGSEA. The CDR3 covers 14 residues. V trimming: 0 bases; J trimming: 3 bases; junction bases outside the gene matches: 3.

This rearrangement joins TRBV12-5 to TRBJ2-7, with D tentatively TRBD2 (5 bases). V lost 0 bases and J lost 0, with 9 bases in between. The CDR3 contains 15 residues. Germline V gives CDR1 LGHNT, CDR2 FRNRAP. CDR3 in amino acids: CASGLVAVSSYEQYF. CDR3 nucleotide sequence: TGTGCTAGTGGTTTGGTAGCGGTAAGCTCCTACGAGCAGTACTTC.

This clonotype came up many times. V is TRBV10-3 and J is TRBJ2-6; 8 positions agree with TRBD1. V lost 10 bases, J lost 5 bases, and 10 bases stayed unmatched. The CDR3 runs 15 residues. In germline, CDR1 is ENHRY, CDR2 SYGVKD. The CDR3 region is CATKHDRGWANVLTF. In DNA, the CDR3 is TGTGCCACCAAACACGACAGGGGCTGGGCCAACGTCCTGACTTTC.

This clonotype occurred many times. The V gene is TRBV28, the J gene TRBJ1-2; D is unresolved. This CDR3 has 15 amino acids. Per germline, CDR1 MDHEN and CDR2 SYDVKM. V lost 4 bases and J lost 0, with 12 bases in between. CDR3 in amino acids: CASSSRPGPNYGYTF. The CDR3 DNA reads TGTGCCAGCAGTTCGCGGCCCGGGCCTAACTATGGCTACACCTTC.

This clonotype was recorded at least ten times. The chain has TRBV5-5 and TRBJ1-2, with D tentatively TRBD1 (6 bases). V lost 3 bases, J lost 4 bases, and 10 bases lay in between. The CDR3 totals 13 residues. The germline V gene has CDR1 SGHKS and CDR2 YYEKEE (reference sequence). The CDR3 is CASSSRGGYGYTF. DNA for the CDR3: TGTGCCAGCAGCTCCAGGGGTGGCTATGGCTACACCTTC.

The table lists this clonotype with many counts. The chain employs TRBV20-1 and TRBJ2-5; D is unresolved. CDR3 length equals 13 residues. V was shortened by 3 bases and J by 2 bases, with 10 bases between the two germline ends. The V gene's germline CDR1 is DFQATT and CDR2 SNEGSKA (reference sequence). The CDR3 region has the DNA TGCAGTGCTAGTCGTAGGGATCAAGAGACCCAGTACTTC. The encoded protein is CSASRRDQETQYF.

V is TRBV19 and J is TRBJ2-5, with a weak D call TRBD1 (6 bases). Germline CDR1 and CDR2: LNHDA and SQIVND (reference sequence). This CDR3 contains 16 residues. Trimming stripped 7 bases from V and 5 bases from J, with 23 bases between. The CDR3 DNA is TGTGCCAGTACCCCTGGAGGAACAGGGAGTTCGGAGACCCAGTACTTC. The encoded protein is CASTPGGTGSSETQYF.

The chain uses TRBV5-1 and TRBJ2-7, with 12 positions matching TRBD2. Unmatched junction bases numbered 6, after V lost 4 bases and J lost 1 base. Germline V CDR1 and CDR2: SGHRS, YFSETQ. This CDR3 spans 16 amino acids. This chain's CDR3 is CASSGTSGLTSYEQYF. CDR3 nucleotide sequence: TGCGCCAGCAGCGGGACTAGCGGGCTTACATCCTACGAGCAGTACTTC.

The sample holds many counts of this clonotype. The CDR3 reads CASSDPQRGGELFF. CDR3 in DNA: TGTGCCAGCAGCGATCCCCAGCGGGGCGGGGAGCTGTTTTTT. The rearrangement joins TRBV9 to TRBJ2-2, with 7 bases identical to TRBD2. Germline V gene data show CDR1 as SGDLS and CDR2 as YYNGEE. Trimming took 3 bases from V and 7 from J; bases not matched to a gene: 6. This CDR3 spans 14 amino acids.

This clonotype was counted many times. This chain uses TRBV28 with TRBJ2-7; unclear D gene. The germline CDR1 and CDR2 sequences are MDHEN and SYDVKM. Trimming stripped 5 bases from V and 1 base from J, with 6 bases between. The CDR3 extends over 12 amino acids. Written as DNA, the CDR3 is TGTGCCAGCAGTCGCTGGTCCTACGAGCAGTACTTC. Translated, it gives CASSRWSYEQYF. The variable domain in full, completed from reference TRBV28 and TRBJ2-7, reads DVKVTQSSRYLVKRTGEKVFLECVQDMDHENMFWYRQDPGLGLRLIYFSYDVKMKEKGDIPEGYSVSREKKERFSLILESASTNQTSMYLCASSRWSYEQYFGPGTRLTVT.

The sample holds many counts of this clonotype. The chain employs TRBV6-1 and TRBJ2-5, with D perhaps matching TRBD2 (7 bases). V lost 2 bases, J lost 2 bases, and 12 bases lay in between. This CDR3 is 15 amino acids long. Germline CDR1 reads MNHNS; CDR2 reads SASEGT. The CDR3 region is CASSEIGGLQETQYF. The CDR3 nucleotides are TGTGCCAGCAGTGAAATCGGGGGGCTACAAGAGACCCAGTACTTC.

The chain carries TRBV15 and TRBJ1-5; TRBD1 is a possible D gene (6 bases). This CDR3 has 14 amino acids. V shed 2 bases and J shed 5 bases, with 10 bases lying between them. Germline V CDR1 and CDR2: LNHNV, YYDKDF (reference sequence). CDR3: CATSRSRTDQPQHF. The CDR3 region has the DNA TGTGCCACCAGCAGATCGAGGACAGATCAGCCCCAGCATTTT.